This passage covers 5 T cell receptor beta chains from one sample sequenced in a study of tumor-infiltrating lymphocytes in primary liver carcinoma. The source of the blood RNA was unsorted whole blood, and germline DNA was extracted as well. The authors made TCR beta cDNA from 450 to 600 ng total RNA with a constant-region primer. Libraries of TCR beta came from three nested multiplex PCR rounds with slightly modified ARM-PCR. Both of the initial two PCR rounds ran for 10 cycles and employed TRBV1-TRBV30 forward primers alongside a C-beta reverse primer. TCRdb re-called the multiplex PCR reads with MiXCR, one entry per CDR3 protein. Seen here are approximately 300,000 distinct CDR3 sequences, approximately 65% observed once, and the top ten hold roughly 9%. Sequencing used peripheral blood. These receptors originate from a middle-aged man with primary liver carcinoma and hepatitis B virus infection.

Worth noting for this clonotype: A much more abundant neighbour one base away suggests this may be a read error. J is TRBJ1-5 and V is TRBV12-3 or TRBV12-4; TRBD1 agrees at 8 bases. The CDR3 is 14 residues long. The junction had 7 bases not matched to a gene; V was cut back by 5 bases and J by 7 bases. The CDR3 sequence is CASSRTGSGQPQHF. CDR3 DNA: TGTGCCAGCAGTCGGACAGGGAGCGGGCAGCCCCAGCATTTT.

Concerning this clonotype itself: A read error may be the cause here, since a much bigger clone is one base away. The gene calls are TRBV4-3 and TRBJ1-1; no clear D gene. Per the germline V gene, CDR1 is LGHNA and CDR2 is YSLEER. CDR3 size: 14 residues. CDR3 protein: CASSQSWAIPEVFF. The CDR3 coding sequence is TGCGCCAGCAGCCAATCCTGGGCCATCCCTGAAGTTTTCTTT.

Concerning this clonotype itself: One end of the junction fails to match germline, which may point to a read error. This chain joins TRBV6-2 or TRBV6-3 and TRBJ1-2; a weak D match, TRBD1 (5 bases). Germline V gives CDR1 MNHEY, CDR2 SVGEGT. The CDR3 extends over 14 amino acids. CDR3 in DNA: TGTGCCAACAGTGCCCTCGGGGGACGCTATGGCTACACCTTC. The encoded protein is CANSALGGRYGYTF.

With regard to this clonotype: A junction end diverges from the germline sequence, so it may reflect a read error. V is TRBV6-6 and J is TRBJ1-1; D remains unclear. The length of the CDR3 is 16 residues. Germline V gene sequence: CDR1 MNHNY, CDR2 SVGAGI (reference sequence). In nucleotides, the CDR3 is TGTGCCAGAAGTTACGGGATAAGAGGGAGGAACACTGAAGCTTTCTTT. This codes for CARSYGIRGRNTEAFF.

As regards this clonotype: A much larger clone sits a single nucleotide away, making a read error possible. The DNA for the CDR3 is TGTGCCATCAGTGAAAGACGCTCGGACACTGAAGCTTTCTTT. Its protein product is CAISERRSDTEAFF. The V call is TRBV6-1, the J call TRBJ1-1; D gene uncertain. This CDR3 contains 14 residues. Per germline, CDR1 MNHNS and CDR2 SASEGT.